The 2 T cell receptor beta chains reported below all come from one sample, sequenced in a study of T cells in women clearing cervical HPV infection. Clones were sequenced by immunoSEQ multiplex PCR, and TCRdb holds only the in-frame ones, with some missing. The repertoire shows around 15,000 clones; the top ten hold around 11%. Input material: blood buffy coat. The receptors derive from a woman between 18 and 75 years old with a cervical HPV16 infection that either progressed to CIN3+ or cleared (not recorded which).

The sequenced CDR3 bases are TGTGCCTGGAGCCGTCTCAAGGGACTAGCGGGTAAAGAGACC. Translated, it gives CAWSRLKGLAGKET. The full CDR3 protein reads CAWSRLKGLAGKETQYF. The V call is TRBV30, the J call TRBJ2-5; TRBD2 matches at 12 bases. The read halts 3 residues ahead of the CDR3 end, with the missing end drawn from the germline J gene. CDR3 length: 17 residues. Germline V gene sequence: CDR1 GTSNPN, CDR2 SVGIG (reference sequence). V lost 3 bases to trimming and J lost 3 bases; unmatched junction nucleotides: 11.

With regard to this clone: The read ends 3 residues before the CDR3 terminus; that terminus is restored from the germline J gene. The chain links TRBV30 to TRBJ1-1; 7 positions match TRBD1. Germline V gene data show CDR1 as GTSNPN and CDR2 as SVGIG (reference sequence). V lost 5 bases and J lost 3; bases outside the gene matches: 0. This CDR3 contains 11 residues. The sequenced CDR3 bases are TGTGCCTGGGACAGGGACACTGAA. Encoded protein: CAWDRDTE. The full CDR3 protein is CAWDRDTEAFF.